Presented here are 22 T cell receptor beta chains from one specimen sequenced in a study of control samples from healthy donors and cancer patients. Assay: immunoSEQ multiplex PCR; the TCRdb copy retains only in-frame clones and omits some. This repertoire shows more than 85,000 clones, around 87% found once; its top ten account for 3.7%. Sequenced material: PBMCs. The receptors were gathered from a woman aged 55-70 years with lung cancer.

CDR3 coding DNA: TGTGCCAGCAGTTACGGGACAGTCACAGATACGCAGTATTTT. The encoded protein is CASSYGTVTDTQYF. The V gene is TRBV6-2 or TRBV6-3, the J gene TRBJ2-3; 7 bases are a match to TRBD1. The J segment lost 2 bases and the V segment lost 2 bases, leaving 1 base of the junction unmatched. In germline, CDR1 is MNHEY, CDR2 SVGEGT. This CDR3 contains 14 residues.

The chain has TRBV19 and TRBJ2-6; 7 positions match TRBD2. The CDR3 has 16 amino acids. CDR1 is LNHDA and CDR2 is SQIVND in the germline V gene (reference sequence). The ends lost 7 bases at V and 1 base at J; junction bases unmatched: 7. The DNA for the CDR3 is TGTGCCAGTAAGCGGGATTTCCATTCTGGGGCCAACGTCCTGACTTTC. Its translation: CASKRDFHSGANVLTF.

This chain links TRBV5-1 with TRBJ1-1; 9 bases are shared with TRBD1. There are 15 residues in the CDR3. Germline loops: CDR1 SGHRS, CDR2 YFSETQ. V trimming: 4 bases; J trimming: 6 bases; junction bases outside the gene matches: 10. CDR3 in amino acids: CASSTRQGEIAEAFF. In DNA form, the CDR3 reads TGCGCCAGCAGCACGAGACAGGGGGAAATCGCTGAAGCTTTCTTT.

The chain recombines TRBV30 with TRBJ1-1; possibly TRBD1 for D (5 bases). CDR1 is GTSNPN and CDR2 is SVGIG in the germline V gene (reference sequence). With 4 bases removed from V and 2 bases from J, the gap between germline ends came to 8 bases. CDR3 length: 12 amino acids. CDR3 amino acids: CAWTGYNTEAFF. The CDR3 DNA reads as TGTGCCTGGACAGGGTATAACACTGAAGCTTTCTTT.

The gene calls are TRBV4-1 and TRBJ2-1, with TRBD1 matching 9 bases. The CDR3 totals 16 residues. Germline V gene data show CDR1 as MGHRA and CDR2 as YSYEKL. Trimming removed 4 bases from V and 8 bases from J; junction bases left unmatched: 12. For the CDR3, the DNA is TGCGCCAGCAGCCTAAGTCCGGGACAGGGTTTGGATGAGCAGTTCTTC. Its translation is CASSLSPGQGLDEQFF.

The rearrangement uses TRBV10-3 and TRBJ2-7; D may be TRBD1 (5 bases). The V gene's germline CDR1 is ENHRY and CDR2 SYGVKD. The length of the CDR3 is 16 residues. The ends were cut back, 3 bases at V and 0 bases at J, with 15 bases in the middle. The CDR3 reads CAISEEGVLNSYEQYF. The CDR3 DNA follows: TGTGCCATCAGTGAAGAAGGGGTCCTCAACTCCTACGAGCAGTACTTC.

The V call is TRBV24-1, the J call TRBJ1-2; D gene ambiguous. The CDR3 covers 12 residues. The V gene lost 3 bases and the J gene lost 7 bases, with 8 bases spanning the gap. CDR1 is KGHDR and CDR2 is SFDVKD in the germline V gene. CDR3 coding DNA: TGTGCCACCAGTGATCGGAGAAGTGGCTACACCTTC. Translated: CATSDRRSGYTF.

The chain employs TRBV7-9 and TRBJ1-1; TRBD1 might be the D (6 bases). CDR1 SEHNR and CDR2 FQNEAQ come from the germline V gene (reference sequence). V lost 4 bases and J lost 6, with 21 bases in between. CDR3 size: 16 residues. Written as DNA, the CDR3 is TGTGCCAGCAGCTCGAACCCGCGAACAGGGTCGGCTGAAGCTTTCTTT. This codes for CASSSNPRTGSAEAFF.

J is TRBJ2-2 and V is TRBV5-1, with no clear D. Trimming cost V 1 base and J 0 bases, with 7 bases left between them. The CDR3 is made up of 15 amino acids. CDR1 and CDR2 (germline): SGHRS, YFSETQ. CDR3 sequence reads: CASSLQQANTGELFF. The CDR3 DNA is TGCGCCAGCAGCTTGCAACAAGCGAACACCGGGGAGCTGTTTTTT.

This rearrangement joins TRBV5-1 to TRBJ2-3, with D possibly matching TRBD1 (6 bases). Germline V CDR1 and CDR2: SGHRS, YFSETQ. This CDR3 is 15 amino acids long. Trimming removed 0 bases at V and 4 bases at J, with 12 bases between. CDR3 region: CASSLEGHPSDTQYF. The CDR3 DNA is TGCGCCAGCAGCTTGGAGGGACATCCCTCAGATACGCAGTATTTT.

This clone has more than one count but fewer than ten. The V and J genes are TRBV7-2 and TRBJ1-2; 9 nucleotides align to TRBD1. Trimming at V came to 4 bases and at J to 6 bases, leaving 9 bases not matched to a gene. CDR3 size: 15 residues. Looked up from germline, CDR1 is SGHTA and CDR2 is FQGNSA. The DNA for the CDR3 is TGTGCCAGCAGCTCATACACAGGGGGCGCAGATGGCTACACCTTC. This codes for CASSSYTGGADGYTF.

The chain joins TRBV6-2 or TRBV6-3 to TRBJ1-1; 9 bases agree with TRBD1. J lost 0 bases, V lost 2 bases, and 4 bases had no gene match. This CDR3 region has 16 residues. Germline-derived CDR1 and CDR2 are MNHEY and SVGEGT. CDR3 in amino acids: CASSYTQGAMNTEAFF. CDR3 DNA: TGTGCCAGCAGTTACACACAGGGGGCGATGAACACTGAAGCTTTCTTT.

V usage is TRBV12-3 or TRBV12-4 and J usage is TRBJ1-1; D is uncertain. The CDR3 has 13 residues. Trimming shortened V by 3 bases and J by 4 bases, and 9 bases separated the two germline ends. CDR3 in amino acids: CASSFRVATEAFF. The CDR3 DNA follows: TGTGCCAGCAGTTTCCGAGTGGCCACTGAAGCTTTCTTT.

The rearrangement uses TRBV27 and TRBJ1-5, with 8 bases matching TRBD1. Trimming took 4 bases from V and 1 from J; bases not matched to a gene: 0. The CDR3 spans 14 residues. Germline values: CDR1 MNHEY, CDR2 SMNVEV (reference sequence). CDR3 in amino acids: CASSWTGSNQPQHF. In DNA form, the CDR3 reads TGTGCCAGCAGTTGGACAGGGAGCAATCAGCCCCAGCATTTT.

V and J are TRBV7-2 and TRBJ2-4; 9 bases map to TRBD1. This CDR3 has 14 amino acids. The germline gives CDR1 SGHTA, CDR2 FQGNSA. V gave up 1 base and J gave up 15 bases; unmatched junction bases: 10. The CDR3: CASSLDGGQGRWYF. DNA for the CDR3: TGTGCCAGCAGCTTAGATGGTGGACAGGGGCGTTGGTACTTC. The full variable domain, completed using reference TRBV7-2 and TRBJ2-4, is GAGVSQSPSNKVTEKGKDVELRCDPISGHTALYWYRQSLGQGLEFLIYFQGNSAPDKSGLPSDRFSAERTGGSVSTLTIQRTQQEDSAVYLCASSLDGGQGRWYFGAGTRLSVL.

This clone was found once. The chain links TRBV3-1 (or the pseudogene TRBV3-2) to TRBJ1-1, with D tentatively TRBD1 (6 bases). With 0 bases removed from V and 1 base from J, the gap between germline ends came to 6 bases. CDR1 and CDR2 (germline): LGHDT, YNNKEL (reference sequence). CDR3 size: 14 residues. This CDR3 reads CASSQEDRNTEAFF. CDR3 sequence (DNA): TGTGCCAGCAGCCAAGAGGACAGGAACACTGAAGCTTTCTTT.

V usage is TRBV19 and J usage is TRBJ1-1; D remains ambiguous. Germline CDR1 reads LNHDA; CDR2 reads SQIVND (reference sequence). The length of the CDR3 is 13 residues. V was trimmed by 7 bases and J by 2 bases, leaving 11 bases between them. The CDR3: CASTPLTNTEAFF. The CDR3 coding sequence is TGTGCCAGTACTCCGTTGACTAACACTGAAGCTTTCTTT. The whole variable domain, filled in from reference TRBV19 and TRBJ1-1, reads DGGITQSPKYLFRKEGQNVTLSCEQNLNHDAMYWYRQDPGQGLRLIYYSQIVNDFQKGDIAEGYSVSREKKESFPLTVTSAQKNPTAFYLCASTPLTNTEAFFGQGTRLTVV.

This clone turned up a few times. The rearrangement uses TRBV29-1 and TRBJ2-1; the D is unclear. Trimming shortened V by 4 bases and J by 4 bases, and 5 bases separated the two germline ends. The germline CDR1 and CDR2 sequences are SQVTM and ANQGSEA. The CDR3 covers 11 residues. The CDR3 loop is CSVVVYNEQFF. The CDR3 bases are TGCAGCGTTGTAGTATACAATGAGCAGTTCTTC.

The genes are TRBV9 and TRBJ1-2; D is possibly TRBD1 (6 bases). Trimming stripped 4 bases from V and 3 bases from J, with 16 bases between. The CDR3 is 15 residues long. CDR1 and CDR2 from the germline V gene are SGDLS and YYNGEE. The CDR3 DNA reads as TGTGCCAGCAGCCCGGGACAACCCTCGGACTATGGCTACACCTTC. Amino acids: CASSPGQPSDYGYTF.

J is TRBJ2-7 and V is TRBV6-2 or TRBV6-3; TRBD1 might be the D (6 bases). This CDR3 contains 12 residues. Trimming left V 2 bases short and J 7 bases short, with 9 bases between. In germline, CDR1 is MNHEY, CDR2 SVGEGT. DNA of the CDR3: TGTGCCAGCAGTTACGGACAGTCTGAGCAGTACTTC. It codes for CASSYGQSEQYF.

The genes are TRBV2 and TRBJ1-5; D is uncertain. Deletions cut 2 bases from V and 4 bases from J, with 15 bases between. The length of the CDR3 is 16 residues. Germline V gene lookup returns CDR1 SNHLY and CDR2 FYNNEI. The CDR3, as DNA: TGTGCCAGCAGTGAAAAAGGTGACACGTGGAATCAGCCCCAGCATTTT. Translation gives CASSEKGDTWNQPQHF.

The genes are TRBV28 and TRBJ2-7, with D uncertain. The length of the CDR3 is 13 residues. CDR1 MDHEN and CDR2 SYDVKM come from the germline V gene. V was clipped by 6 bases and J by 3 bases, with 12 bases between them. The CDR3 sequence is CASSSGNYYEQYF. The CDR3 bases are TGTGCCAGCAGCTCCGGAAATTACTACGAGCAGTACTTC.